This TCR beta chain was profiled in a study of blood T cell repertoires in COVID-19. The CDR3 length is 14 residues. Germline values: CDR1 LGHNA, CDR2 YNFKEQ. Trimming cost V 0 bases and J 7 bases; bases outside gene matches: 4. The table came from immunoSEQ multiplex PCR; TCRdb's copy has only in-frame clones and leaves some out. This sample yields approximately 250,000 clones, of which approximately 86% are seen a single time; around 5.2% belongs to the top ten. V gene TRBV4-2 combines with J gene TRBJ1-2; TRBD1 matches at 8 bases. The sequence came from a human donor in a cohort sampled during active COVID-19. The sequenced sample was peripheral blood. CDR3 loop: CASSQEQGAGGYTF. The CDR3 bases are TGTGCCAGCAGCCAAGAGCAGGGGGCGGGTGGCTACACCTTC.